There are many counts of the clone carrying this TCR beta chain. Libraries of TCR beta came from quantitative 5'-RACE with molecular barcodes. TCRdb used MiXCR to reprocess the 5' RACE reads, holding one entry per CDR3 protein. This sample yields some 200,000 distinct CDR3 sequences, of which around 13% are seen a single time; 16% belongs to the top ten. The data were taken from a study of CD8 T cells in ankylosing spondylitis. The ends were cut back, 7 bases at V and 4 bases at J, with 11 bases in the middle. Germline values: CDR1 LNHDA, CDR2 SQIVND (reference sequence). The CDR3 loop spans 13 amino acids.

The J gene is TRBJ2-1, the V gene TRBV19, with a weak D call TRBD2 (6 bases). The sequenced sample consisted of blood, either unsorted or a sorted T cell fraction (not recorded which). This clonotype was sampled from a male donor with ankylosing spondylitis or in good health (not recorded which). The CDR3 coding sequence is TGTGCCAGTATTGGCGGAGGGTACAATGAGCAGTTCTTC. Encoded protein: CASIGGGYNEQFF.